This entry is about one T cell receptor (beta chain). The sample comes from a study of blood T cell repertoires in COVID-19. As for the study in general: Acute and convalescent COVID-19 specimens originated in the United States, Italy and Spain. PBMCs, B-cell-depleted T cells, or T cells provided the cDNA or gDNA that made up the material.

This CDR3 is 16 amino acids long. V was clipped by 1 base and J by 0 bases; unmatched bases: 1. CDR1 and CDR2 from the germline V gene are SGHVS and FQNEAQ. Original data processing: Using reference gene primer amplification, nucleated cell counts were estimated. This table comes from immunoSEQ multiplex PCR, and its TCRdb copy is limited to in-frame clones, with some not included. V, J and clone size reflect that table, while D and trimming were determined from the DNA. The data contain approximately 31,000 clones, approximately 91% of them singletons. Sequencing input: peripheral blood. V gene TRBV7-8 combines with J gene TRBJ2-3; 10 nucleotides agree with TRBD2. The receptor's source is a human donor with active COVID-19. The donor label of this sample is uncertain. CDR3 protein: CASSLEAGGSTDTQYF. The CDR3 DNA reads as TGTGCCAGCAGCTTAGAAGCGGGGGGGAGCACAGATACGCAGTATTTT.